This TCR beta chain originates from a study of identifying expanded T cells in peripheral blood. Produced via immunoSEQ multiplex PCR; TCRdb's table is partial and in-frame only. The table lists around 76,000 clones, under 90% of them singletons. V lost 2 bases and J 2 bases, leaving 11 bases between the germline ends. Per the germline V gene, CDR1 is SGHNT and CDR2 is YYREEE (reference sequence). CDR3 length equals 15 residues. The sequenced material came from blood. This sequence joins TRBV5-4 and TRBJ2-1, with D possibly being TRBD2 (6 bases). The TCR sequence derives from a person aged 18 to 70 in good health. CDR3 region: CASSFPSVTYNEQFF. In nucleotides, the CDR3 is TGTGCCAGCAGCTTTCCTAGCGTCACCTACAATGAGCAGTTCTTC. The full variable domain, completed using reference TRBV5-4 and TRBJ2-1, is ETGVTQSPTHLIKTRGQQVTLRCSSQSGHNTVSWYQQALGQGPQFIFQYYREEENGRGNFPPRFSGLQFPNYSSELNVNALELDDSALYLCASSFPSVTYNEQFFGPGTRLTVL.